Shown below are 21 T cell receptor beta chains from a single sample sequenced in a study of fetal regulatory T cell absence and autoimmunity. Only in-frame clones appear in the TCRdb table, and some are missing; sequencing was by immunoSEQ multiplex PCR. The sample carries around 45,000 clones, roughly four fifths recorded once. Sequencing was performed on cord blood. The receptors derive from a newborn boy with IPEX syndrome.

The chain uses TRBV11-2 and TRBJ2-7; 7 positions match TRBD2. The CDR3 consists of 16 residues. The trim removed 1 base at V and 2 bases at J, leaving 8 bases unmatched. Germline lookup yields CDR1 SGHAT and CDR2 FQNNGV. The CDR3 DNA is TGTGCCAGCAGCTTAGTGGATAGCGGGCCGGCCTACGAGCAGTACTTC. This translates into CASSLVDSGPAYEQYF.

The CDR3 here is CASSEFWDYGYTF. The CDR3 DNA is TGTGCCAGCAGTGAATTCTGGGACTATGGCTACACCTTC. This sequence joins TRBV25-1 and TRBJ1-2; D unclear. Germline V gene sequence: CDR1 MGHDK, CDR2 SYGVNS. The CDR3 extends over 13 amino acids. V lost 1 base to trimming and J lost 3 bases, with 6 bases between them.

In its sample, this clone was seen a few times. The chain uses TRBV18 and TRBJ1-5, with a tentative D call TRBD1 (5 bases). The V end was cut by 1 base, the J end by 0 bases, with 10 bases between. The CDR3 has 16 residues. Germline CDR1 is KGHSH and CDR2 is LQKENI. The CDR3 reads CASSPRGIYSNQPQHF. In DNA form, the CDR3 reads TGTGCCAGCTCACCACGGGGGATTTATAGCAATCAGCCCCAGCATTTT.

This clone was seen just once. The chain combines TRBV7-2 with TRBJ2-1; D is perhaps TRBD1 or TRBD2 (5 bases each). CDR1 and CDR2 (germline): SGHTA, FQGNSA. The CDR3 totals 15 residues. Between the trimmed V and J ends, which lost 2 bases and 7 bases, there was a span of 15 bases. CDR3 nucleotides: TGTGCCAGCAGCTTATTACCCGGGGCCCGTAATGAGCAGTTCTTC. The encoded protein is CASSLLPGARNEQFF.

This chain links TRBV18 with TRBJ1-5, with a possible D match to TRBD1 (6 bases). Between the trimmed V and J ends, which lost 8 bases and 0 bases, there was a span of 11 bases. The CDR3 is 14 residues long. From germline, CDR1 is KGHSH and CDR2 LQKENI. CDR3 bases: TGTGCCAGCACGAGGACAGATAGCAATCAGCCCCAGCATTTT. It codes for CASTRTDSNQPQHF.

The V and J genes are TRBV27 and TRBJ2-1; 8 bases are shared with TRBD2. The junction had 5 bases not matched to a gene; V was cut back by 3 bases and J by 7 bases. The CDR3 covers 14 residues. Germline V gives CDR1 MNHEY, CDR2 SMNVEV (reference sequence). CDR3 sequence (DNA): TGTGCCAGCAGTTTTGGGCCTAGCGGGAATGAGCAGTTCTTC. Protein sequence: CASSFGPSGNEQFF.

CDR3 DNA: TGTGCCAGTAGTATAGGATACGGGCAGGTCACAGATACGCAGTATTTT. Its translation is CASSIGYGQVTDTQYF. The chain is built from TRBV19 and TRBJ2-3; D is uncertain. Germline CDR1 LNHDA, CDR2 SQIVND (reference sequence). The CDR3 extends over 16 amino acids. With 1 base removed from V and 2 bases from J, the gap between germline ends came to 13 bases.

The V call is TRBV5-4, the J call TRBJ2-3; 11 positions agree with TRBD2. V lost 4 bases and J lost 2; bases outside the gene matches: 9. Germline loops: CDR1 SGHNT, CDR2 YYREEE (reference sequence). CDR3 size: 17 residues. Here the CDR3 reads CASSKFSGGGPTDTQYF. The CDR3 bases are TGTGCCAGCAGCAAGTTTAGCGGGGGGGGACCCACAGATACGCAGTATTTT.

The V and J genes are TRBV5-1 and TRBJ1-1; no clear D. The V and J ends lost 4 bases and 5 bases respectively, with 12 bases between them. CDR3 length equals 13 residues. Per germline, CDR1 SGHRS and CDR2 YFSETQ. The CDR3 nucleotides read TGCGCCAGCAGCACCGGGAGAGGGACTGAAGCTTTCTTT. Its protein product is CASSTGRGTEAFF. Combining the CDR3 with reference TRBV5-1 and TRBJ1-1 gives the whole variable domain KAGVTQTPRYLIKTRGQQVTLSCSPISGHRSVSWYQQTPGQGLQFLFEYFSETQRNKGNFPGRFSGRQFSNSRSEMNVSTLELGDSALYLCASSTGRGTEAFFGQGTRLTVV.

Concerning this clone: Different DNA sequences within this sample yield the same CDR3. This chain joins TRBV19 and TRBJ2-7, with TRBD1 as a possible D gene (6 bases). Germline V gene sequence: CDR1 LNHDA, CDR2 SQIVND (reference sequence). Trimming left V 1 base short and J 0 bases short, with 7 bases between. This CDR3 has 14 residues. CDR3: CASSIARGSYEQYF. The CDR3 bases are TGTGCCAGTAGTATAGCCAGGGGCTCCTACGAGCAGTACTTC. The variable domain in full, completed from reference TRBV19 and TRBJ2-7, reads DGGITQSPKYLFRKEGQNVTLSCEQNLNHDAMYWYRQDPGQGLRLIYYSQIVNDFQKGDIAEGYSVSREKKESFPLTVTSAQKNPTAFYLCASSIARGSYEQYFGPGTRLTVT.

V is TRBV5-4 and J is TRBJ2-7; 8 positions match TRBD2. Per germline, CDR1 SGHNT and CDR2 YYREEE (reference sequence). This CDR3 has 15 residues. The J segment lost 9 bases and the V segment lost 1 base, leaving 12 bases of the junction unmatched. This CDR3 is CASSLWGSGTNGQYF. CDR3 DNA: TGTGCCAGCAGCTTGTGGGGTAGCGGGACCAATGGGCAGTACTTC. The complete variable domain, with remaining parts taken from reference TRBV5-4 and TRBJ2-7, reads ETGVTQSPTHLIKTRGQQVTLRCSSQSGHNTVSWYQQALGQGPQFIFQYYREEENGRGNFPPRFSGLQFPNYSSELNVNALELDDSALYLCASSLWGSGTNGQYFGPGTRLTVT.

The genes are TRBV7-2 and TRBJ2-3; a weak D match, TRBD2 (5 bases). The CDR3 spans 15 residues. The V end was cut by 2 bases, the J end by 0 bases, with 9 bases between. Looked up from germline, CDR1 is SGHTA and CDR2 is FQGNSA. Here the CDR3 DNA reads TGTGCCAGCAGCTTATTCGGGGAAAGCACAGATACGCAGTATTTT. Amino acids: CASSLFGESTDTQYF. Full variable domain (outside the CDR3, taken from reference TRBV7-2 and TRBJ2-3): GAGVSQSPSNKVTEKGKDVELRCDPISGHTALYWYRQSLGQGLEFLIYFQGNSAPDKSGLPSDRFSAERTGGSVSTLTIQRTQQEDSAVYLCASSLFGESTDTQYFGPGTRLTVL.

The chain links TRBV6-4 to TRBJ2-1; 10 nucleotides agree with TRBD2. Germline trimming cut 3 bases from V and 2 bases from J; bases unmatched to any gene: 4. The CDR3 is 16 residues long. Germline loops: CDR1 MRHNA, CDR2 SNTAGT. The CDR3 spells CASSEGGTSAYNEQFF. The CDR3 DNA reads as TGTGCCAGCAGTGAAGGTGGGACTAGCGCCTACAATGAGCAGTTCTTC.

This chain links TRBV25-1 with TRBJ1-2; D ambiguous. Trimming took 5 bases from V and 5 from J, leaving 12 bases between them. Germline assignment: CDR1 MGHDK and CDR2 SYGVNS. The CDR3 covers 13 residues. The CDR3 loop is CASSYGEGYGYTF. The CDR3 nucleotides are TGTGCCAGCAGTTATGGGGAAGGGTATGGCTACACCTTC.

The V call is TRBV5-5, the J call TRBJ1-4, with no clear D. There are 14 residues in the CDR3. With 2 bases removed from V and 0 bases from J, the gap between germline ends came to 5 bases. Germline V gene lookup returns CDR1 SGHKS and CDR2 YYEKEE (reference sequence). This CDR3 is CASSFSTTNEKLFF. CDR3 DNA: TGTGCCAGCAGCTTCAGCACAACTAATGAAAAACTGTTTTTT. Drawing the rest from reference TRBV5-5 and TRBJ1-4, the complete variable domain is DAGVTQSPTHLIKTRGQQVTLRCSPISGHKSVSWYQQVLGQGPQFIFQYYEKEERGRGNFPDRFSARQFPNYSSELNVNALLLGDSALYLCASSFSTTNEKLFFGSGTQLSVL.

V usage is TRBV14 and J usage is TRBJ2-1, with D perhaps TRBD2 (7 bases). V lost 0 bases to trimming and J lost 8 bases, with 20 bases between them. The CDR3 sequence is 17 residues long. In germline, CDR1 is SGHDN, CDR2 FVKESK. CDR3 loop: CASSQDYEGGRWYEQFF. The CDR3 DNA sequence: TGTGCCAGCAGCCAAGATTATGAGGGGGGGCGATGGTATGAGCAGTTCTTC.

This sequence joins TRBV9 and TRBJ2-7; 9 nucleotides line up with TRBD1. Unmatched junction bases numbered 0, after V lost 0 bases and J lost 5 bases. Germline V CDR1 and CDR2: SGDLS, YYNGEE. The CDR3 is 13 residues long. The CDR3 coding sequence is TGTGCCAGCAGCGTAGGGGACAGGGACGAGCAGTACTTC. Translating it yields CASSVGDRDEQYF.

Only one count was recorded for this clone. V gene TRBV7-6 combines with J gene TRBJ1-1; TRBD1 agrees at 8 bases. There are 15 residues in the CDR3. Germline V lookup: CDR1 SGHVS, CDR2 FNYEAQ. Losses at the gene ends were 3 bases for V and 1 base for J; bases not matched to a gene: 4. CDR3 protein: CASSFPGQGNTEAFF. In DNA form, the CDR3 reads TGTGCCAGCAGCTTTCCCGGACAGGGGAACACTGAAGCTTTCTTT.

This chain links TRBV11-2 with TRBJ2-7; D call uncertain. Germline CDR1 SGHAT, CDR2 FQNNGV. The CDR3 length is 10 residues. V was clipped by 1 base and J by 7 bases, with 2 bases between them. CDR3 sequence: CASSLGEQYF. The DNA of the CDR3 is TGTGCCAGCAGCTTAGGGGAGCAGTACTTC.

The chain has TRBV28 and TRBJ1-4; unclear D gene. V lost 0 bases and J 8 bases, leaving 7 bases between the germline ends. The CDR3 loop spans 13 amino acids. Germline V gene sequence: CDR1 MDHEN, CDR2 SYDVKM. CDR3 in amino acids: CASSLWIAEKLFF. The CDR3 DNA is TGTGCCAGCAGTTTATGGATAGCGGAAAAACTGTTTTTT.

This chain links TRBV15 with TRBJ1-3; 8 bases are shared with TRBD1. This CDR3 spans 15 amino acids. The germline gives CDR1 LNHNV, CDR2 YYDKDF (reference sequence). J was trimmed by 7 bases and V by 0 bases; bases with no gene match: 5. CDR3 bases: TGTGCCACCAGCAGAGAGGGGACAGGTTTTAACACCATATATTTT. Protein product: CATSREGTGFNTIYF.